Below, 26 T cell receptor beta chains from the same sample are listed, as sequenced in a study of cytomegalovirus exposure and HLA in healthy donors. Only in-frame clones appear in the TCRdb table, and some are missing; sequencing was by immunoSEQ multiplex PCR. The sample contains 130,000 or so clones, approximately 87% of which appear only once. Sequenced: PBMCs. The receptors were sampled from a woman in her twenties or thirties in good health and CMV-seronegative.

This chain joins TRBV4-2 and TRBJ2-7, with TRBD2 as a possible D gene (5 bases). V lost 1 base and J lost 4, with 11 bases in between. CDR1 is LGHNA and CDR2 is YNFKEQ in the germline V gene. CDR3 length: 14 residues. The DNA of the CDR3 is TGTGCCAGCAGCCAAGTACGGACGGGATACGAGCAGTACTTC. It is translated as CASSQVRTGYEQYF.

The gene calls are TRBV4-3 and TRBJ2-7; weak D call: TRBD1 (6 bases). Germline assignment: CDR1 LGHNA and CDR2 YSLEER. The CDR3 has 16 amino acids. The V gene lost 0 bases and the J gene lost 7 bases, with 19 bases spanning the gap. The CDR3, as DNA: TGCGCCAGCAGCCAAGAAGCTCCAGGGGAGCCTGGAGAGCAGTACTTC. It specifies CASSQEAPGEPGEQYF.

This clone was found once. The J gene is TRBJ1-3, the V gene TRBV6-1; perhaps TRBD1 as D (5 bases). In germline, CDR1 is MNHNS, CDR2 SASEGT. V shed 1 base and J shed 4 bases, with 11 bases lying between them. CDR3 length equals 15 residues. The DNA for the CDR3 is TGTGCCAGCAGTGAAGTCGGGGGGGTAGGAAACACCATATATTTT. It translates to CASSEVGGVGNTIYF.

A word on this clone: The junction shows a germline mismatch at one end, possibly a read error. The CDR3 nucleotides read TGTGCCAGCAGTCAGGGTAGCGGGGGGCCCCGGGTGATCTTC. This codes for CASSQGSGGPRVIF. The chain combines TRBV6-5 with TRBJ2-1; TRBD2 matches at 10 bases. The CDR3 extends over 14 amino acids. Germline values: CDR1 MNHEY, CDR2 SVGAGI.

The gene calls are TRBV27 and TRBJ1-6; 9 bases agree with TRBD1. The CDR3 totals 15 residues. V was pared by 6 bases and J by 10 bases, with 10 bases of the junction left unmatched. Looked up from germline, CDR1 is MNHEY and CDR2 is SMNVEV (reference sequence). CDR3 nucleotides: TGTGCCAGCAGCCTCCTAACAGGGGGCAGGTCACCCCTCCACTTT. Translated: CASSLLTGGRSPLHF.

This chain links TRBV9 with TRBJ2-3, with 13 bases lining up with TRBD2. This CDR3 comprises 16 residues. The trim removed 4 bases at V and 6 bases at J, leaving 8 bases unmatched. Germline-derived CDR1 and CDR2 are SGDLS and YYNGEE. CDR3 DNA: TGTGCCAGCAGCCCCCGGACTAGCGGGGGCCTCGATACGCAGTATTTT. It codes for CASSPRTSGGLDTQYF.

V is TRBV7-2 and J is TRBJ2-5, with 9 bases that match TRBD1. In germline, CDR1 is SGHTA, CDR2 FQGNSA. The CDR3 consists of 14 residues. Losses at the gene ends were 2 bases for V and 4 bases for J; bases not matched to a gene: 2. In DNA form, the CDR3 reads TGTGCCAGCAGCTTAACGACAGGGGGAGAGACCCAGTACTTC. This translates into CASSLTTGGETQYF.

The chain carries TRBV27 and TRBJ2-3, with D unresolved. V dropped 8 bases and J dropped 0 bases, with 12 bases sitting between them. CDR1 MNHEY and CDR2 SMNVEV come from the germline V gene (reference sequence). This CDR3 has 14 residues. CDR3 in DNA: TGTGCCAGCCAGGCGCTTCCTAGCACAGATACGCAGTATTTT. It translates to CASQALPSTDTQYF.

The CDR3 DNA reads TGTGCCAGCAGCGTAGCTTTGCGGGGGGTTTACAATGAGCAGTTCTTC. The encoded protein is CASSVALRGVYNEQFF. The J gene is TRBJ2-1, the V gene TRBV9, with 8 bases aligning to TRBD2. The CDR3 is 16 residues long. With V trimmed by 0 bases and J by 4 bases, 6 bases remained unmatched. CDR1 is SGDLS and CDR2 is YYNGEE in the germline V gene.

In its sample, this clone was seen once. This chain uses TRBV7-2 with TRBJ2-1; a weak D match, TRBD1 (6 bases). This CDR3 has 12 amino acids. V was clipped by 5 bases and J by 8 bases, with 10 bases between them. Germline V CDR1 and CDR2: SGHTA, FQGNSA. CDR3 loop: CASSVRGHEQFF. DNA of the CDR3: TGTGCCAGCAGCGTCAGGGGACATGAGCAGTTCTTC.

This clone was counted between two and nine times. The chain combines TRBV11-2 with TRBJ1-5, with TRBD1 matching 7 bases. The germline V gene has CDR1 SGHAT and CDR2 FQNNGV. The length of the CDR3 is 13 residues. The junction had 3 bases not matched to a gene; V was cut back by 6 bases and J by 4 bases. CDR3 DNA sequence: TGTGCCAGCAGGGGACAGTTTAATCAGCCCCAGCATTTT. Translation gives CASRGQFNQPQHF.

This CDR3 is CASRGQPLNLWQFF. The CDR3, as DNA: TGTGCCAGCAGAGGACAGCCACTCAATCTGTGGCAGTTCTTC. The chain has TRBV6-5 and TRBJ2-1; tentative D call: TRBD1 (6 bases). V lost 6 bases and J 12 bases, leaving 21 bases between the germline ends. The germline gives CDR1 MNHEY, CDR2 SVGAGI. The CDR3 covers 14 residues.

The V call is TRBV5-1, the J call TRBJ2-3; 9 bases map to TRBD1. Germline V gene data show CDR1 as SGHRS and CDR2 as YFSETQ. The CDR3 length is 15 residues. With 3 bases clipped from V and 1 base from J, the junction kept 3 bases outside the gene matches. The CDR3 DNA is TGCGCCAGCAGCTCGGGGGACAGGGGCACAGATACGCAGTATTTT. Translation gives CASSSGDRGTDTQYF.

The gene calls are TRBV2 and TRBJ2-4, with 13 positions matching TRBD2. CDR3 length equals 18 residues. Trimming took 1 base from V and 3 from J; bases not matched to a gene: 6. In germline, CDR1 is SNHLY, CDR2 FYNNEI. The CDR3 reads CASSEELAGGRDKNIQYF. CDR3 DNA sequence: TGTGCCAGCAGTGAAGAACTAGCGGGGGGGCGGGACAAAAACATTCAGTACTTC.

The rearrangement uses TRBV4-3 and TRBJ2-7, with 8 bases that match TRBD2. The CDR3 is made up of 15 amino acids. In germline, CDR1 is LGHNA, CDR2 YSLEER. With 0 bases clipped from V and 2 bases from J, the junction kept 3 bases outside the gene matches. CDR3 sequence reads: CASSQDWRGAYEQYF. The CDR3 DNA sequence: TGCGCCAGCAGCCAAGATTGGCGGGGGGCCTACGAGCAGTACTTC.

In nucleotides, the CDR3 is TGTGCCAGCAGCACGGGACAGGGGACTGACACCTACGAGCAGTACTTC. This sequence encodes CASSTGQGTDTYEQYF. V and J are TRBV7-6 and TRBJ2-7, with 10 bases identical to TRBD1. Germline V gene data show CDR1 as SGHVS and CDR2 as FNYEAQ. The CDR3 totals 16 residues. The junction had 9 bases not matched to a gene; V was cut back by 5 bases and J by 2 bases.

This clone appeared a few times. The CDR3 region is CASSLVNQETQYF. As DNA, the CDR3 is TGTGCCAGCAGCTTAGTAAACCAAGAGACCCAGTACTTC. The rearrangement uses TRBV11-3 and TRBJ2-5, with D uncertain. V was cut by 1 base and J by 0 bases, with 3 bases left in between. Germline V lookup: CDR1 SGHNT, CDR2 YENEEA. The CDR3 runs to 13 residues.

The chain uses TRBV19 and TRBJ1-6, with 10 bases that match TRBD1. CDR3 size: 14 residues. CDR1 is LNHDA, CDR2 SQIVND, per germline (reference sequence). V lost 6 bases and J lost 10; bases outside the gene matches: 6. CDR3 in DNA: TGTGCCAGTAGGGCGGGACAGGGGCGGTCACCCCTCCACTTT. Protein: CASRAGQGRSPLHF.

CDR3 sequence: CASSQAQAGEAFF. CDR3 in DNA: TGTGCCAGCAGCCAAGCCCAAGCAGGAGAAGCTTTCTTT. The J gene is TRBJ1-1, the V gene TRBV14; no reliable D call. V lost 1 base to trimming and J lost 8 bases, with 11 bases between them. This CDR3 comprises 13 residues. Germline V gives CDR1 SGHDN, CDR2 FVKESK. The full variable domain, completed using reference TRBV14 and TRBJ1-1, is EAGVTQFPSHSVIEKGQTVTLRCDPISGHDNLYWYRRVMGKEIKFLLHFVKESKQDESGMPNNRFLAERTGGTYSTLKVQPAELEDSGVYFCASSQAQAGEAFFGQGTRLTVV.

This clone appeared a single time. The V call is TRBV13, the J call TRBJ2-7, with 8 bases lining up with TRBD1. Germline V gene data show CDR1 as PRHDT and CDR2 as FYEKMQ (reference sequence). V gave up 4 bases and J gave up 4 bases; unmatched junction bases: 6. The CDR3 totals 14 residues. The CDR3, as DNA: TGTGCCAGCAGCTCCCTGACAGGGGTGTACGAGCAGTACTTC. It specifies CASSSLTGVYEQYF.

The chain joins TRBV9 to TRBJ1-2, with 7 bases aligning to TRBD1. From germline, CDR1 is SGDLS and CDR2 YYNGEE. Trimming cost V 4 bases and J 7 bases; bases outside gene matches: 16. CDR3 length equals 16 residues. The CDR3 sequence: CASSPLGQINPSGYTF. CDR3 nucleotide sequence: TGTGCCAGCAGCCCCCTGGGACAGATCAACCCCTCTGGCTACACCTTC.

This clone was found a few times. This chain connects TRBV7-9 to TRBJ2-5; TRBD2 matches 8 bases. The length of the CDR3 is 15 residues. Germline V gene data show CDR1 as SEHNR and CDR2 as FQNEAQ (reference sequence). J gave up 1 base and V 3 bases, and 4 bases lay outside the gene matches. This chain's CDR3 is CASSFSGGRQETQYF. The CDR3 DNA is TGTGCCAGCAGCTTCAGCGGGGGACGCCAAGAGACCCAGTACTTC.

The chain uses TRBV11-2 and TRBJ1-1; D is undetermined. The V and J ends lost 5 bases and 5 bases respectively, with 6 bases between them. Germline V gene data show CDR1 as SGHAT and CDR2 as FQNNGV. This CDR3 has 11 amino acids. In nucleotides, the CDR3 is TGTGCCAGCAGCACCGGTACTGAAGCTTTCTTT. It translates to CASSTGTEAFF.

Only one count was recorded for this clone. Other nucleotide sequences in the sample specify the same CDR3. The V and J genes are TRBV6-5 and TRBJ1-4; TRBD1 might be the D (5 bases). Germline V gene sequence: CDR1 MNHEY, CDR2 SVGAGI. Trimming took 0 bases from V and 4 from J, leaving 6 bases between them. The CDR3 loop spans 14 amino acids. The CDR3 protein is CASSYSGGNEKLFF. The CDR3 bases are TGTGCCAGCAGTTACTCCGGGGGTAATGAAAAACTGTTTTTT.

The CDR3 reads CAWSESRGVVANEKLFF. CDR3 in DNA: TGTGCCTGGAGTGAGAGCAGGGGAGTCGTGGCTAATGAAAAACTGTTTTTT. This chain links TRBV30 with TRBJ1-4, with TRBD1 as a possible D gene (6 bases). Trimming pared 1 base from V and 3 bases from J, leaving 18 bases between. The germline gives CDR1 GTSNPN, CDR2 SVGIG (reference sequence). This CDR3 region has 17 residues.

The chain is built from TRBV19 and TRBJ2-2; maybe TRBD1 (9 bases). V lost 0 bases and J 7 bases, leaving 18 bases between the germline ends. CDR3 length: 17 amino acids. Germline V gene sequence: CDR1 LNHDA, CDR2 SQIVND (reference sequence). The CDR3 is CASSIDQGQGLGGELFF. CDR3 in DNA: TGTGCCAGTAGTATAGATCAGGGACAGGGACTAGGCGGGGAGCTGTTTTTT.